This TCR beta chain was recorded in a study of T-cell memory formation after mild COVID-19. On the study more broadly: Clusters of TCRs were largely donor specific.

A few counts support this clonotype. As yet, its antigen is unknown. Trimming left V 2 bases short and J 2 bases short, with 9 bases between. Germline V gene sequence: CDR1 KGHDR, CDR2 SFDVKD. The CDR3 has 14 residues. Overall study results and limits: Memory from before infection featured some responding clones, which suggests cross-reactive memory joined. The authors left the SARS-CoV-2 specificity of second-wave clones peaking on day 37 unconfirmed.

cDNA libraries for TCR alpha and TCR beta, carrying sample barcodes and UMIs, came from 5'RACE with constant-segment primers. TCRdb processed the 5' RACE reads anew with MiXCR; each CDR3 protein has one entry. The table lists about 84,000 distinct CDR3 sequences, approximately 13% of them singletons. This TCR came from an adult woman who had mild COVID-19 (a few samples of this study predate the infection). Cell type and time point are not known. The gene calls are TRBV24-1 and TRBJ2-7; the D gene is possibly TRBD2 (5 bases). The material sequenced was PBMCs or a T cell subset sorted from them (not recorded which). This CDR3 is CATSDWASPYEQYF. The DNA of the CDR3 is TGTGCCACCAGTGATTGGGCTAGCCCCTACGAGCAGTACTTC.